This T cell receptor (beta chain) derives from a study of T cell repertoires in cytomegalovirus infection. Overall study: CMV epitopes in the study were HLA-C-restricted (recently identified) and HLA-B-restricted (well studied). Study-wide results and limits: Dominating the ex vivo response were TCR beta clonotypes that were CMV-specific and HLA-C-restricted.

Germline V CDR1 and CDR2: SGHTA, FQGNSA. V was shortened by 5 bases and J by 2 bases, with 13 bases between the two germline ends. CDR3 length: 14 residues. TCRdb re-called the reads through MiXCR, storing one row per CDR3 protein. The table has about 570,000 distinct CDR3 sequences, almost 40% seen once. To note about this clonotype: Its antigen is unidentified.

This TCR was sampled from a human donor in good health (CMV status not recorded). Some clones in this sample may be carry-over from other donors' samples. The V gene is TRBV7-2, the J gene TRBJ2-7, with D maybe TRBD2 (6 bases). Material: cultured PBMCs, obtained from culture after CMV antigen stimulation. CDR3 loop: CASSRRASAYEQYF. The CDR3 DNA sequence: TGTGCCAGCAGCAGGAGGGCTTCTGCCTACGAGCAGTACTTC.